This T cell receptor beta chain stems from a study of T cell repertoires in cytomegalovirus infection. Study-level information: The authors used CMV epitopes that were HLA-C-restricted (recently identified) and HLA-B-restricted (well studied).

Germline CDR1 and CDR2: SGDLS and YYNGEE. The CDR3 length is 22 residues. Trimming took off 3 bases at V and 4 bases at J, with 37 bases between the two ends. TCRdb used MiXCR to reprocess the reads, holding one entry per CDR3 protein. The sample contains about 340,000 distinct CDR3 sequences, about 27% of which appear only once. This clonotype has only a few counts. Its antigen is currently unknown. This chain joins TRBV9 and TRBJ1-2, with no clear D. This sequence originates from a human donor in good health (CMV status not recorded). Some clones in this sample may be carry-over from other donors' samples. The input for sequencing was cultured PBMCs, taken from culture after CMV antigen stimulation. The CDR3 region is CASSASTRPFSQDVPGLYGYTF. CDR3 nucleotides: TGTGCCAGCAGCGCGTCGACCCGACCGTTTAGTCAGGACGTACCAGGACTCTATGGCTACACCTTC.